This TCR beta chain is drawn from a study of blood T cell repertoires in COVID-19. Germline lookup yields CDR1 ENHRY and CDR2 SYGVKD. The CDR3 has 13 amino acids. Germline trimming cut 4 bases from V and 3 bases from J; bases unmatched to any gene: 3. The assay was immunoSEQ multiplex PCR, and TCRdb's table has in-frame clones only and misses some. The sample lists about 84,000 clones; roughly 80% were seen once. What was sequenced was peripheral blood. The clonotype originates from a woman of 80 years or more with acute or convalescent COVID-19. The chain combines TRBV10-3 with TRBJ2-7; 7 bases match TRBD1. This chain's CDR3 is CAISGQGSYEQYF. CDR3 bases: TGTGCCATCAGTGGACAGGGAAGCTACGAGCAGTACTTC.